The clone carrying this T cell receptor beta chain has just a few counts. The sample belongs to a study of T cells of healthy individuals. Looked up from germline, CDR1 is SQVTM and CDR2 is ANQGSEA. Between the trimmed V and J ends, which lost 4 bases and 3 bases, there was a span of 10 bases. CDR3 length: 13 amino acids. TCRdb re-derived calls from the 5' RACE reads in MiXCR, one entry per CDR3 protein. There are around 53,000 distinct CDR3 sequences in the sample; roughly 14% occur only once, and approximately 16% lies in the top ten. This chain connects TRBV29-1 to TRBJ1-5; unclear D gene. The clonotype was recovered from a human donor in good health. The chain's CDR3 is CSVGVGINQPQHF. In DNA, the CDR3 is TGCAGCGTTGGGGTGGGAATCAATCAGCCCCAGCATTTT. Full variable domain (outside the CDR3, taken from reference TRBV29-1 and TRBJ1-5): SAVISQKPSRDICQRGTSLTIQCQVDSQVTMMFWYRQQPGQSLTLIATANQGSEATYESGFVIDKFPISRPNLTFSTLTVSNMSPEDSSIYLCSVGVGINQPQHFGDGTRLSIL.